This TCR beta chain was identified in a study of blood T cells in healthy people across ages (dated by TCRdb to 2013 to 2016). Broadly, across the study: In model experiments, roughly one uniquely barcoded TCR beta cDNA molecule per two T cells was captured by template switching. Using deep sequencing normalized with unique cDNA molecular identifiers, the study measured how TCR beta repertoire diversity changes with age. Donors were grouped into four age groups: young (average approximately 16 years), middle-aged (39), aged (about 60) and long-lived (less than 85). Two additional independent replicas of 1 million unique cDNA reads from the same blood draw were analyzed for two donors (one aged 18 to 30 and one aged 80 or older). Beyond this particular receptor, the publication reports: Compared with the aged group, the long-lived group had more naive CD4+ T cells, fewer expanded clones and increased TCR diversity, suggesting age selection. As age increased, observed TCR beta diversity per million T cells dropped in a roughly linear way, and a significant reduction was already evident by age around 41. Because profiling used bulk unsorted PBMCs, naive and antigen-experienced compartments could not be compared conclusively. Estimates of total diversity based on one million sequenced T cells were regarded as lower bounds and as underestimates. Because the CMV infection status of the donors was unknown, age-related changes in expanded clonotypes may potentially have been confounded. A strong correlation was found between observed TCR beta diversity and the percentage of naive T cells measured by flow cytometry.

Donors were 40 or so systemically healthy Caucasian individuals from Russia aged 6 to 90 years. Each donor gave around 9.8 milliliters of peripheral blood, collected into EDTA-treated Vacutainer tubes. Ficoll-Paque density-gradient centrifugation was used to isolate PBMCs, with at least 6.5 million per sample. Total RNA was extracted from PBMCs with Trizol reagent, with at least 6 micrograms obtained per sample. For every donor, an aliquot of PBMCs went through flow cytometry to measure the percentages of naive CD45RAhigh/CD27high T cells. On this clonotype itself: This clone's antigen is unknown. Base qualities are not at hand, and no much larger clone is one base apart.

Receptor amplification or capture employed 5' RACE. TCRdb names Illumina HiSeq 2500 as the instrument used. The second PCR ran for about 6 to 12 cycles and used a J-beta primer mix along with a sample-barcoded 5' primer. A unique molecular identifier was introduced onto each TCR beta cDNA molecule by a template-switch 5' adaptor carrying 12 random nucleotides. At least 3 million CDR3-containing paired-end reads were obtained from each sample. First-strand cDNA was synthesized from all RNA with the Mint cDNA synthesis kit, primed by a TRBC-specific oligonucleotide. Following uracil-DNA glycosylase treatment, a first 18-cycle PCR with universal primers M1SS and BC2_uni_R was performed on all cDNA. Concerning the study's data processing: For normalization, 1 million high-quality reads were randomly selected from each sample, with every read carrying a distinct molecular identifier. Reads with shared molecular identifiers were discarded instead of being binned into consensus sequences. MiTCR, run with a Q25 quality threshold and the strictest error-elimination algorithm, handled CDR3 identification, clonotype clustering and error correction. A nonparametric unseen species model with Euler transformation was used to estimate a lower bound on total TCR beta diversity. TCRdb reprocessing: public reads trimmed at Q25 with fastp, clones called with MiXCR, in-frame beta chains kept. Rows are unified per CDR3 protein, each entry keeping the most common DNA and genes. These V and J calls are TCRdb output, not the study's own analysis. This sample has around 1,000,000 distinct CDR3 sequences in its table, and approximately 26% of those were observed once. Around 0.75% of the sample lies in the top ten.

The junction carries 12 bases between V and J, which are trimmed by 7 bases and 0 bases respectively. Reading the germline V gene gives CDR1 SNHLY and CDR2 FYNNEI. There are 14 amino acids in the CDR3, from cysteine to phenylalanine inclusive. Only CDR3 DNA is held: 42 bases, read in frame from base 1. The data also belong to a second study, concerning T cells of mothers and their children. The second publication reports: Donors were nine systemically healthy Caucasian individuals: three mothers and their six children. cDNA synthesis used all of the extracted RNA, with approximately 1.4 ug of RNA in each 15 ul reaction. In the second PCR, the M1S primer added sample barcodes and 2-4 random nucleotides. Over 8 million TCR beta CDR3 reads were obtained for each mother, and about 3 million reads were obtained for each child. Thymic selection similarly shapes TCR recombination output in related and unrelated pairs, with minor effect from inherited differences. Normalized repertoire overlap was always slightly but never significantly higher in related than unrelated mother-child pairs. With a sensitivity of about 100 clones per million clonotypes, no persistent microchimeric T cell clones were detected. Deep NGS was used in the study to compare the TCR beta repertoires of mothers and children and to look for features that separate related mother-child pairs from unrelated individuals. On average, the children were around 11 +/- 4 years old, while the mothers were about 40 +/- 4 years old. After adapters were ligated using NEBNext reagents, the libraries underwent 100+100 nt paired-end sequencing on an Illumina HiSeq 2000. To prevent cross-contamination, the mother and child libraries were prepared one month apart and sequenced in separate runs. Between roughly 450,000 and 2,000,000 distinct TCR beta clonotypes were identified per donor. Naive TCR beta clonotypes were estimated from low-frequency clonotypes matched to each donor's FACS-determined naive share, without sorting.

Source material: blood. The receptor comes from a girl aged 2-10 years in good health. The V gene is TRBV2 and the J gene is TRBJ1-1, and perhaps TRBD1 as D gene, on 6 matching bases. DNA sequence: TGTGCCAGCATCGACGGGGACATGAACACTGAAGCTTTCTTT. Translated, this is CASIDGDMNTEAFF.